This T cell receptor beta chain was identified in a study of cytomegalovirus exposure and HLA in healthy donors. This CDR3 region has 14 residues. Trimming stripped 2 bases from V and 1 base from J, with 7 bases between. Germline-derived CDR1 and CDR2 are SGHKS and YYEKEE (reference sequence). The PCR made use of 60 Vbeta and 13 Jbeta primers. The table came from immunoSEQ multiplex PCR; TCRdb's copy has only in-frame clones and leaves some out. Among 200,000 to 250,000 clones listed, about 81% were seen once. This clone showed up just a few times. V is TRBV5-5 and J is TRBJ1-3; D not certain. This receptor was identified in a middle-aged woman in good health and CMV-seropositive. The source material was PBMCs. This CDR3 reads CASSFAASGNTIYF. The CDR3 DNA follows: TGTGCCAGCAGCTTCGCTGCGTCTGGAAACACCATATATTTT.